A selection of T cell receptor beta chains follows, all from one sample in a study of T-cell memory formation after mild COVID-19. Using its own MiXCR run on the 5' RACE reads, TCRdb lists one record per CDR3 protein. The top ten clones hold approximately 2.1% of a sample with 130,000 to 150,000 distinct CDR3 sequences, approximately 6% of them seen once. The sequenced material came from PBMCs or a T cell subset sorted from them (not recorded which). The receptors were gathered from an adult woman who had mild COVID-19 (a few samples of this study predate the infection). Cell type and time point are not known. Each CDR3 is given without its conserved first and last residue. A D gene is named only where the DNA matches it firmly.

d_call v_call cdr3_aa
- TRBV12-3/TRBV12-4 ASSPPQGRGFNGYT
TRBD2 TRBV24-1 ATSDSGTGLAGGETQY
- TRBV10-3 AIQGEDEQY
- TRBV5-4 ASSSTGLYGYT
- TRBV5-1 ASSLGTAIYEQY
TRBD2 TRBV5-1 ASSSSGISGVDTQY
- TRBV21-1 ASSKALWGEAF
TRBD1 TRBV2 ASSGQGRFQPQH
- TRBV5-1 ASSLGGGYTDTQY
TRBD2 TRBV5-1 ASSGGTSGRQETQY
- TRBV5-1 ASSLFTPDTGSNSPLH
- TRBV30 AWTLSRTRKGYT
- TRBV2 ASSEQGLGNQPQH
- TRBV7-2 ASSPVEFGGWDYGYT
- TRBV5-4 ASCRYQETQY
- TRBV28 ASSESLGLGSAEYEQY
TRBD1 TRBV7-3 ASSLTRGQGYNEQF
- TRBV6-2/TRBV6-3 ASSYSHEQY
- TRBV9 ASSVGGFGNTIY
- TRBV4-1 ASSHVGAPGTGELF
- TRBV7-8 ASSSELGAQY
TRBD2 TRBV12-3/TRBV12-4 ASSGLAGRSEQY
TRBD1 TRBV7-9 ASSTRRGLGYT
TRBD2 TRBV5-1 ASSEDSGTSNQY
TRBD1 TRBV6-2/TRBV6-3 ASSYLGQGSYGYT
TRBD1 TRBV20-1 RQGGNYGYT
- TRBV4-1 ASSPLVARGRTGELF
- TRBV5-1 ATSGGRTYNEQF
TRBD2 TRBV5-1 ASSLEPAGDNEQF
- TRBV20-1 SARDGRVY
- TRBV19 ASSTTGNTIY
TRBD1 TRBV12-3/TRBV12-4 ASRTSGQGNSNQPQH
TRBD1 TRBV5-1 ASSYYRGEGF
- TRBV12-5 ASGLGQQGTEAF
TRBD2 TRBV12-3/TRBV12-4 ASRPSGRTDTQY
- TRBV7-9 ASSPRDNEQF
- TRBV5-1 ASSLGSVYQETQY
TRBD1 TRBV2 ASTKQGTSGTEAF
- TRBV4-1 ASSQRGAGTEAF
- TRBV30 AWSYGHYNEQF
TRBD1 TRBV29-1 SGGQGADQPQH
- TRBV29-1 SVAGQENTEAF
TRBD2 TRBV6-5 ASSPPGMSGAQF
- TRBV2 ASTFPEYNSPLH
TRBD2 TRBV5-1 ASSLGSSGVTDTQY